A single sample is the source of the 15 T cell receptor beta chains below, sequenced in a study of blood T cell repertoires in COVID-19. The method was immunoSEQ multiplex PCR; TCRdb's version includes in-frame clones alone and lacks a portion of them. Of about 230,000 clones in the sample, approximately 90% were seen once. The material sequenced was PBMCs or T cells enriched from blood (not recorded which). These receptors originate from a woman between 40 and 55 years old with acute COVID-19.

The rearrangement joins TRBV5-1 to TRBJ1-1; D is unclear. Trimming stripped 3 bases from V and 0 bases from J, with 9 bases between. The CDR3 covers 14 residues. Germline assignment: CDR1 SGHRS and CDR2 YFSETQ. The CDR3 loop reads CASSYNGMNTEAFF. As DNA, the CDR3 is TGCGCCAGCAGCTATAATGGCATGAACACTGAAGCTTTCTTT.

The chain employs TRBV11-2 and TRBJ2-1, with 7 bases that match TRBD1. J lost 3 bases, V lost 5 bases, and 10 bases had no gene match. Germline V gene sequence: CDR1 SGHAT, CDR2 FQNNGV. The length of the CDR3 is 16 residues. The CDR3 sequence is CASSVSGGIVYNEQFF. Written as DNA, the CDR3 is TGTGCCAGCAGCGTATCAGGGGGAATTGTCTACAATGAGCAGTTCTTC.

J is TRBJ1-5 and V is TRBV7-2; D possibly corresponds to TRBD1 (5 bases). The CDR3 is 15 residues long. The V and J ends lost 3 bases and 4 bases respectively, with 13 bases between them. The germline CDR1 and CDR2 sequences are SGHTA and FQGNSA. CDR3 loop: CASSFGRDLNQPQHF. The CDR3 bases are TGTGCCAGCAGCTTCGGCAGGGATCTTAATCAGCCCCAGCATTTT.

This chain links TRBV7-2 with TRBJ2-1, with unresolved D. Germline loops: CDR1 SGHTA, CDR2 FQGNSA. This CDR3 comprises 14 residues. The germline V and J ends were trimmed by 3 bases and 1 base, with 7 bases remaining between them. CDR3 DNA sequence: TGTGCCAGCAGCTTCGGTCCTTCCTACAATGAGCAGTTCTTC. Amino acid sequence: CASSFGPSYNEQFF.

V and J are TRBV27 and TRBJ1-2; a weak D match, TRBD1 (5 bases). In germline, CDR1 is MNHEY, CDR2 SMNVEV (reference sequence). V was clipped by 2 bases and J by 8 bases, with 9 bases between them. The CDR3 contains 12 residues. The CDR3 sequence: CASSLAGGGYTF. As DNA, the CDR3 is TGTGCCAGCAGTTTAGCTGGGGGGGGCTACACCTTC.

The V call is TRBV5-4, the J call TRBJ1-1; 7 nucleotides align to TRBD1. Germline trimming cut 2 bases from V and 1 base from J; bases unmatched to any gene: 14. The length of the CDR3 is 18 residues. Germline V lookup: CDR1 SGHNT, CDR2 YYREEE (reference sequence). The CDR3 DNA is TGTGCCAGCAGCTTTGGACGGCAGACAGGGCGTCAGAACACTGAAGCTTTCTTT. It codes for CASSFGRQTGRQNTEAFF. Full variable domain (remainder filled in from reference TRBV5-4 and TRBJ1-1): ETGVTQSPTHLIKTRGQQVTLRCSSQSGHNTVSWYQQALGQGPQFIFQYYREEENGRGNFPPRFSGLQFPNYSSELNVNALELDDSALYLCASSFGRQTGRQNTEAFFGQGTRLTVV.

The chain recombines TRBV5-1 with TRBJ1-1, with 8 nucleotides matching TRBD1. From germline, CDR1 is SGHRS and CDR2 YFSETQ. This CDR3 has 14 amino acids. V gave up 5 bases and J gave up 1 base; unmatched junction bases: 4. The CDR3 DNA is TGCGCCAGCAGGTCCGGGACAGGGAACACTGAAGCTTTCTTT. It yields the protein CASRSGTGNTEAFF.

This chain connects TRBV5-6 to TRBJ2-5; maybe TRBD1 (5 bases). The CDR3 runs to 14 residues. Germline values: CDR1 SGHDT, CDR2 YYEEEE. V gave up 5 bases and J gave up 5 bases, with 16 bases separating them. CDR3 DNA sequence: TGTGCCAGCAGTAGCAGGGTAGGTGTGGAGACCCAGTACTTC. This encodes CASSSRVGVETQYF. The entire variable domain, with the rest obtained from reference TRBV5-6 and TRBJ2-5, is as follows: DAGVTQSPTHLIKTRGQQVTLRCSPKSGHDTVSWYQQALGQGPQFIFQYYEEEERQRGNFPDRFSGHQFPNYSSELNVNALLLGDSALYLCASSSRVGVETQYFGPGTRLLVL.

This chain joins TRBV4-1 and TRBJ1-1; D call uncertain. CDR3 length equals 16 residues. V was pared by 5 bases and J by 2 bases, with 18 bases between. Germline V CDR1 and CDR2: MGHRA, YSYEKL. CDR3 residues: CASSIKGGEINTEAFF. Written as DNA, the CDR3 is TGCGCCAGCAGCATAAAAGGAGGAGAAATTAACACTGAAGCTTTCTTT.

The chain is built from TRBV9 and TRBJ2-1; 10 bases are shared with TRBD1. The germline V gene encodes CDR1 SGDLS and CDR2 YYNGEE. The V and J ends lost 3 bases and 7 bases, in that order; junction bases with no gene match: 7. The CDR3 loop spans 15 amino acids. Here the CDR3 reads CASSARDRGRNEQFF. The CDR3 DNA reads TGTGCCAGCAGCGCGCGGGACAGGGGACGTAATGAGCAGTTCTTC.

The rearrangement links TRBV6-5 to TRBJ2-1; the D is unclear. The CDR3 runs 15 residues. Trimming removed 5 bases from V and 9 bases from J, with 20 bases in between. CDR1 and CDR2 from the germline V gene are MNHEY and SVGAGI. The CDR3 region has the DNA TGTGCCAGCAGTCGCTACCCGTTCTCTATAAGTGAGCAGTTCTTC. It yields the protein CASSRYPFSISEQFF.

The rearrangement joins TRBV4-3 to TRBJ1-2; unclear D gene. Trimming took off 2 bases at V and 4 bases at J, with 14 bases between the two ends. The CDR3 has 15 residues. CDR1 LGHNA and CDR2 YSLEER come from the germline V gene. The CDR3 spells CASSQSTTSSYGYTF. CDR3 DNA sequence: TGCGCCAGCAGCCAAAGCACGACAAGCTCCTATGGCTACACCTTC.

This chain links TRBV24-1 with TRBJ2-6; D remains ambiguous. Trimming stripped 4 bases from V and 0 bases from J, with 9 bases between. The germline CDR1 and CDR2 sequences are KGHDR and SFDVKD. CDR3 length: 16 amino acids. The CDR3 reads CATSDPGNSGANVLTF. In DNA, the CDR3 is TGTGCCACCAGTGACCCAGGTAACTCTGGGGCCAACGTCCTGACTTTC.

The chain is built from TRBV5-4 and TRBJ2-5, with 9 bases aligning to TRBD1. Germline values: CDR1 SGHNT, CDR2 YYREEE (reference sequence). CDR3 length: 16 residues. The J segment lost 1 base and the V segment lost 4 bases, leaving 8 bases of the junction unmatched. The CDR3 region is CASSSRDRVPQETQYF. The CDR3 coding sequence is TGTGCCAGCAGCAGCCGGGACAGGGTGCCCCAAGAGACCCAGTACTTC.

The count of this clone is one. The chain combines TRBV7-8 with TRBJ1-5, with 7 bases identical to TRBD1. The V gene's germline CDR1 is SGHVS and CDR2 FQNEAQ. The CDR3 has 13 residues. V lost 5 bases and J lost 4; bases outside the gene matches: 2. The CDR3, as DNA: TGTGCCAGCAGCGGACAGGTAAATCAGCCCCAGCATTTT. Its protein product is CASSGQVNQPQHF.